The clone carrying this T cell receptor beta chain was seen more than once but under ten times. The antigen is unknown. Any gene name here is a mouse gene name. The read ends 1 residue shy of where the CDR3 ends; the end is completed using the germline J gene. Other DNA sequences in the sample encode the same CDR3. Sequencing of TCRbeta CDR3 at survey depth gave sequences and template counts. Measured with immunoSEQ multiplex PCR; TCRdb has only the in-frame clones, and not every one. The repertoire holds 3,000 to 4,500 clones, with 49% as singletons. Time point noted: mouse harvest day 14 after allogeneic transplant. Tail vein injection delivered 10^7 T-cell-depleted bone marrow cells and 10^6 splenic CD5+ T cells. Germline loops: CDR1 MSHET, CDR2 SYDVDS. The V and J ends lost 4 bases and 3 bases, in that order; junction bases with no gene match: 5. This CDR3 comprises 14 residues. The sample is drawn from a study of tissue T cells after allogeneic stem cell transplantation.

General observations from the study: Sampling depth was limited, and the cohort was small and clinically varied.

Sequenced: gut tissue. The V gene is TRBV29, the J gene TRBJ2-7, with TRBD2 matching 8 bases. The sequence derives from a female BALB/c mouse given C57BL/6 T cells with graft-versus-host disease after an allogeneic hematopoietic cell transplant. The sequenced CDR3 bases are TGTGCTAGCAGTTCCCGACTGGGGAACTATGAACAGTAC. This gives the protein CASSSRLGNYEQY. The full CDR3 reads CASSSRLGNYEQYF.